This T cell receptor beta chain was recovered during a study of monozygotic twins with inflammatory bowel disease. General study results and limits: Among IBD patients, fewer clonotypes were shared with others than among healthy twins, especially with disease activity.

A remark on this clonotype: Its target is unknown.

Blood was drawn at under 3 ml per donor. Whole blood, unsorted for T cells, was the source of total RNA. During cDNA synthesis, UMIs that each contained a 6-nucleotide sample barcode were added by means of template switching. With the 5' RACE reads reprocessed, TCRdb shows one record per CDR3 protein and no DNA. Recorded for this sample: 150,000 or so distinct CDR3 sequences. This CDR3 region has 14 residues. The germline gives CDR1 MNHNS, CDR2 SASEGT. The receptor's source is a human donor with ulcerative colitis or Crohn's disease, or a healthy co-twin of an affected twin (not recorded which). The chain couples TRBV6-1 to TRBJ2-7; TCRdb names TRBD1, which stays unverified in the absence of DNA. Sequencing was done on a sample of blood. The CDR3 here is CASRGQGWRYEQYF.